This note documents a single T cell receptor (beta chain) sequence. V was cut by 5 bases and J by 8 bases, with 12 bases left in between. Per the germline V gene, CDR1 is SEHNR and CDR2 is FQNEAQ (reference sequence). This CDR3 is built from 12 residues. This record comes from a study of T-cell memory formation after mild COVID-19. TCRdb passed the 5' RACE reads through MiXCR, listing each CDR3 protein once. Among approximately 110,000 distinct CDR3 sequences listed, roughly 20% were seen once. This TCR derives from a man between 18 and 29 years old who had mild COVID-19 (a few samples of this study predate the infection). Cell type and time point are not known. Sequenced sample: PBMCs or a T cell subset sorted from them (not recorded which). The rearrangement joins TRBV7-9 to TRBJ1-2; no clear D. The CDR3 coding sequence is TGTGCCAGCAGCCCGGGTGGCACCGGCTACACCTTC. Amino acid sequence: CASSPGGTGYTF.